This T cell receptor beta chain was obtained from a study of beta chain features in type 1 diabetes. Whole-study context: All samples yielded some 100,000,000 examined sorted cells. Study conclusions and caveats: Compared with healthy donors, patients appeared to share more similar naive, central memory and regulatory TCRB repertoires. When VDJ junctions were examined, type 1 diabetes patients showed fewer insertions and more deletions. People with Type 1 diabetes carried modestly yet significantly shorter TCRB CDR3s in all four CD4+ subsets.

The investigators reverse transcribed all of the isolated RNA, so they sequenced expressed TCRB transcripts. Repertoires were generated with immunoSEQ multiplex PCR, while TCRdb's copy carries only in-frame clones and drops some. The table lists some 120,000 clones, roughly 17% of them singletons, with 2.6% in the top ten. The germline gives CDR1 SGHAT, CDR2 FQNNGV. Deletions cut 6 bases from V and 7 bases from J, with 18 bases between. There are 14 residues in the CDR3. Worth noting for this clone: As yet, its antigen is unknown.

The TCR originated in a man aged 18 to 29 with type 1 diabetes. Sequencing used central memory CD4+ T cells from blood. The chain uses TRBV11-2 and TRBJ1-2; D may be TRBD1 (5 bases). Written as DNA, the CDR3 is TGTGCCAGCAGTTCGAATGGGGCGCCAAGTGGCTACACCTTC. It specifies CASSSNGAPSGYTF.